This passage covers 20 T cell receptor beta chains from one sample sequenced in a study of blood T cell repertoires in COVID-19. TCRdb's copy holds only in-frame clones and misses some; the assay was immunoSEQ multiplex PCR. The table records about 36,000 clones, 85% of them present only once. Material for sequencing was peripheral blood. The origin of the receptors is a human donor in a cohort sampled during active COVID-19.

In the case of this clone: This sample also contains other DNA sequences that code for the same CDR3. The genes are TRBV7-2 and TRBJ2-7; 9 nucleotides agree with TRBD1. The CDR3 sequence is 16 residues long. V lost 5 bases, J lost 5 bases, and 13 bases stayed unmatched. The germline CDR1 and CDR2 sequences are SGHTA and FQGNSA. The CDR3 loop is CASSPLPGTGPHEQYF. In DNA form, the CDR3 reads TGTGCCAGCAGCCCACTCCCCGGGACAGGGCCCCACGAGCAGTACTTC.

This clone was recorded once. The rearrangement joins TRBV6-4 to TRBJ1-1, with D possibly being TRBD1 (5 bases). The CDR3 totals 16 residues. V gave up 2 bases and J gave up 3 bases, with 16 bases separating them. CDR1 is MRHNA, CDR2 SNTAGT, per germline. The DNA of the CDR3 is TGTGCCAGCAGTGACGAGGGCCTGGGGGGTTACACTGAAGCTTTCTTT. It codes for CASSDEGLGGYTEAFF.

This clone was observed once. J is TRBJ1-5 and V is TRBV20-1, with a possible D match to TRBD1 (6 bases). V was trimmed by 3 bases and J by 3 bases, leaving 18 bases between them. This CDR3 is 16 amino acids long. Germline CDR1 and CDR2: DFQATT and SNEGSKA (reference sequence). CDR3 nucleotide sequence: TGCAGTGCTAGTTTCCCTCGACAGGTCCTCAATCAGCCCCAGCATTTT. It yields the protein CSASFPRQVLNQPQHF.

This rearrangement joins TRBV7-2 to TRBJ2-2; possibly TRBD1 for D (6 bases). This CDR3 is 15 amino acids long. Per the germline V gene, CDR1 is SGHTA and CDR2 is FQGNSA. V dropped 6 bases and J dropped 3 bases, with 14 bases sitting between them. The CDR3 nucleotides read TGTGCCAGCAGGTTTAGGGACATTCACACCGGGGAGCTGTTTTTT. Its translation: CASRFRDIHTGELFF.

The chain carries TRBV7-2 and TRBJ2-7, with a tentative D call TRBD1 (5 bases). Trimming took off 5 bases at V and 3 bases at J, with 17 bases between the two ends. The CDR3 is 15 residues long. The germline V gene has CDR1 SGHTA and CDR2 FQGNSA. The CDR3 DNA follows: TGTGCCAGCAGCCTGGACACCAACCCATACTACGAGCAGTACTTC. Translating it yields CASSLDTNPYYEQYF.

This clone was counted a single time. The gene calls are TRBV5-1 and TRBJ1-1, with D possibly being TRBD1 (5 bases). This CDR3 is built from 14 residues. V was pared by 2 bases and J by 0 bases, with 8 bases between. CDR1 is SGHRS, CDR2 YFSETQ, per germline. Here the CDR3 DNA reads TGCGCCAGCAGCTTCGGGGGAATGAACACTGAAGCTTTCTTT. It translates to CASSFGGMNTEAFF.

This sequence joins TRBV21-1 and TRBJ1-4; TRBD1 was called by the table and not checked on the DNA. TRBV21-1 is a pseudogene. The CDR3 totals 16 residues. In DNA form, the CDR3 reads TGTGCCAGCAGCAAAGAAACGACAGGACCTAATGAAAAACTGTTTTTT. Translated: CASSKETTGPNEKLFF.

The rearrangement links TRBV6-5 to TRBJ2-1; D may be TRBD1 (5 bases). This CDR3 region has 16 residues. Germline assignment: CDR1 MNHEY and CDR2 SVGAGI. Deletions cut 1 base from V and 3 bases from J, with 13 bases between. The CDR3 loop reads CASSYLQGAHYNEQFF. Here the CDR3 DNA reads TGTGCCAGCAGTTACTTGCAAGGGGCCCACTACAATGAGCAGTTCTTC.

The rearrangement uses TRBV12-3 or TRBV12-4 and TRBJ1-2; 9 bases line up with TRBD1. V lost 8 bases, J lost 8 bases, and 9 bases stayed unmatched. The CDR3 has 13 amino acids. The CDR3 DNA reads as TGTGCCAGCGGAGGGACAGGGTGGAGGGGCTACACCTTC. As protein: CASGGTGWRGYTF.

The J gene is TRBJ2-7, the V gene TRBV28, with 7 nucleotides matching TRBD1. Germline CDR1 is MDHEN and CDR2 is SYDVKM. Unmatched junction bases numbered 12, after V lost 3 bases and J lost 4 bases. The CDR3 covers 16 residues. CDR3 sequence: CASSFTYDRVSYEQYF. The CDR3 region has the DNA TGTGCCAGCAGTTTTACATATGACAGGGTTTCGTACGAGCAGTACTTC.

This chain links TRBV19 with TRBJ2-2, with 7 bases identical to TRBD2. The CDR3 spans 14 residues. Trimming took 7 bases from V and 4 from J; bases not matched to a gene: 6. Germline V gives CDR1 LNHDA, CDR2 SQIVND (reference sequence). Here the CDR3 reads CASKTGGGTGELFF. As DNA, the CDR3 is TGTGCCAGTAAGACGGGGGGAGGCACCGGGGAGCTGTTTTTT.

The chain is built from TRBV6-4 and TRBJ1-1, with D hard to call. The CDR3 is made up of 12 amino acids. Trimming took 0 bases from V and 6 from J, leaving 5 bases between them. Germline V gene lookup returns CDR1 MRHNA and CDR2 SNTAGT. The chain's CDR3 is CASSDSGSEAFF. The CDR3 DNA sequence: TGTGCCAGCAGTGACTCCGGGTCTGAAGCTTTCTTT.

The rearrangement uses TRBV12-3 or TRBV12-4 and TRBJ1-2, with D uncertain. Trimming took 7 bases from V and 8 from J, leaving 11 bases between them. The CDR3 runs to 11 residues. The DNA of the CDR3 is TGTGCCAGCAATGGACCGGGGGGCTACACCTTC. It is translated as CASNGPGGYTF.

The count of this clone is one. This chain joins TRBV19 and TRBJ1-2; D unresolved. V was pared by 5 bases and J by 5 bases, with 6 bases between. Germline-derived CDR1 and CDR2 are LNHDA and SQIVND (reference sequence). The CDR3 is made up of 11 amino acids. The CDR3 nucleotides read TGTGCCAGTAGTCCTCGGTATGGCTACACCTTC. Translated, it gives CASSPRYGYTF.

This clone has just a few counts. This specimen includes other DNA sequences encoding the same CDR3. The chain links TRBV11-2 to TRBJ2-7, with D hard to call. V lost 1 base to trimming and J lost 4 bases, with 5 bases between them. Germline assignment: CDR1 SGHAT and CDR2 FQNNGV. CDR3 length equals 12 residues. The CDR3 spells CASSLVRYEQYF. The CDR3 nucleotides read TGTGCCAGCAGCTTAGTGAGATACGAGCAGTACTTC.

The rearrangement joins TRBV28 to TRBJ2-1; 8 bases align to TRBD2. The CDR3 has 17 residues. Germline CDR1 and CDR2: MDHEN and SYDVKM. Losses at the gene ends were 5 bases for V and 7 bases for J; bases not matched to a gene: 16. Written as DNA, the CDR3 is TGTGCCAGCAGTACACCCCCCGGGGGGGGAAAAGGGAATGAGCAGTTCTTC. Translated, it gives CASSTPPGGGKGNEQFF. Based on the CDR3 plus reference TRBV28 and TRBJ2-1, the full variable domain is DVKVTQSSRYLVKRTGEKVFLECVQDMDHENMFWYRQDPGLGLRLIYFSYDVKMKEKGDIPEGYSVSREKKERFSLILESASTNQTSMYLCASSTPPGGGKGNEQFFGPGTRLTVL.

The chain joins TRBV27 to TRBJ2-7; 7 bases line up with TRBD1. CDR3 length equals 14 residues. The V and J ends lost 5 bases and 1 base, in that order; junction bases with no gene match: 5. The germline V gene encodes CDR1 MNHEY and CDR2 SMNVEV (reference sequence). The CDR3 sequence is CASSRDRYSYEQYF. CDR3 nucleotide sequence: TGTGCCAGCAGTAGGGACAGATATTCCTACGAGCAGTACTTC.

This chain connects TRBV4-3 to TRBJ1-3; TRBD1 aligns across 8 bases. This CDR3 comprises 14 residues. The germline CDR1 and CDR2 sequences are LGHNA and YSLEER. Losses at the gene ends were 1 base for V and 8 bases for J; bases not matched to a gene: 4. Here the CDR3 reads CASSQGRGRDTIYF. For the CDR3, the DNA is TGCGCCAGCAGCCAAGGCAGGGGGCGAGACACCATATATTTT.

This clone has only one observation. The genes are TRBV19 and TRBJ1-1; TRBD1 might be the D (6 bases). The germline V gene has CDR1 LNHDA and CDR2 SQIVND (reference sequence). The length of the CDR3 is 16 residues. V lost 5 bases, J lost 1 base, and 17 bases lay in between. The CDR3 DNA sequence: TGTGCCAGTAGTCTGGGGAGGGGGGCGCGGAACACTGAAGCTTTCTTT. Translating gives CASSLGRGARNTEAFF.

This chain links TRBV6-5 with TRBJ1-5; D gene unclear. Trimming took 6 bases from V and 0 from J, leaving 9 bases between them. The CDR3 has 14 residues. Germline CDR1 and CDR2: MNHEY and SVGAGI. DNA for the CDR3: TGTGCCAGCAGCGACAATTTTAGCAATCAGCCCCAGCATTTT. The encoded protein is CASSDNFSNQPQHF.